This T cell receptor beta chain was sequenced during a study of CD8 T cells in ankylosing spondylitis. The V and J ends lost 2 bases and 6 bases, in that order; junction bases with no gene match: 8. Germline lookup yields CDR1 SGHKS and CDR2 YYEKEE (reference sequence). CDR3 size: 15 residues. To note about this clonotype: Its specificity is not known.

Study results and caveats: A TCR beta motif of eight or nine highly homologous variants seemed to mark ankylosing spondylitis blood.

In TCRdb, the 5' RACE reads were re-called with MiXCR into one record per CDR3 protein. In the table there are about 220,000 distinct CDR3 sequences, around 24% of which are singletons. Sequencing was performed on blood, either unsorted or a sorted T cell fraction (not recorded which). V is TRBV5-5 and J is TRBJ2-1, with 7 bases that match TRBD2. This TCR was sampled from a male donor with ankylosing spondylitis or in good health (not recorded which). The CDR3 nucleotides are TGTGCCAGCAGCTTATTAACGGGAGGAATCAATGAGCAGTTCTTC. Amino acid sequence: CASSLLTGGINEQFF.